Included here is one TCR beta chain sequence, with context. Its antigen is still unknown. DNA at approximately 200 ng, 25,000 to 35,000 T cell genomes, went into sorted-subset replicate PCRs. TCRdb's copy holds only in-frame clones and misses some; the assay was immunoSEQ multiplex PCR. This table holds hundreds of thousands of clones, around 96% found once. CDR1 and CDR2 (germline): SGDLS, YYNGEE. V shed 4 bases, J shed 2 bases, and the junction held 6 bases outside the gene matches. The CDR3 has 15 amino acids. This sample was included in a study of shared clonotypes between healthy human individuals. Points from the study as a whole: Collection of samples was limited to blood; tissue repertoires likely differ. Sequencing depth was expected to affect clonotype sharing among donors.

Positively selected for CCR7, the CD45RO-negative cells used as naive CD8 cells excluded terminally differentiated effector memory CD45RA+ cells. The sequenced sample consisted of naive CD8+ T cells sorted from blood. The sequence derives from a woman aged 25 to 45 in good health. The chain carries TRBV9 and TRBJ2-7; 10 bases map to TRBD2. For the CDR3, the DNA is TGTGCCAGCAGCCCTCTCCTAGCGGGAGCCTACGAGCAGTACTTC. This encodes CASSPLLAGAYEQYF. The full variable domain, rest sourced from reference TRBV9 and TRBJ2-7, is DSGVTQTPKHLITATGQRVTLRCSPRSGDLSVYWYQQSLDQGLQFLIQYYNGEERAKGNILERFSAQQFPDLHSELNLSSLELGDSALYFCASSPLLAGAYEQYFGPGTRLTVT.